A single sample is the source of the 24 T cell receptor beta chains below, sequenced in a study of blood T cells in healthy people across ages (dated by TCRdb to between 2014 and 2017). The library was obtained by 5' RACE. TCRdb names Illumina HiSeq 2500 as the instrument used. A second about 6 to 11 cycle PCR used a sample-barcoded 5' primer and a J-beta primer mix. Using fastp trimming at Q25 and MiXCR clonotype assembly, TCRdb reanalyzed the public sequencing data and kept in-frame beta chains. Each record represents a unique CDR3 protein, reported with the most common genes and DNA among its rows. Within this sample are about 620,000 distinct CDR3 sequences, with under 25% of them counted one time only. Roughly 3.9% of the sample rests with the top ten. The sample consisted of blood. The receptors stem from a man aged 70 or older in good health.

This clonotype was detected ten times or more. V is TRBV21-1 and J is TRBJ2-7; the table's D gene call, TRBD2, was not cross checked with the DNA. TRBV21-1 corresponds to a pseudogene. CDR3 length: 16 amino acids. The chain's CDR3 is CASSARRDSRVGEQYF. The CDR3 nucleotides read TGTGCCAGCAGCGCGAGGCGGGACTCCAGAGTAGGCGAGCAGTACTTC.

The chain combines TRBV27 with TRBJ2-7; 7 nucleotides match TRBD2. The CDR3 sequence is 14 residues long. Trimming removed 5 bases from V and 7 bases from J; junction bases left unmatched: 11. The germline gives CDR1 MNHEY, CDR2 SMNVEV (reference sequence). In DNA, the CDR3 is TGTGCCAGCAGTCCGTCCCGGGACTATGGGGAGCAGTACTTC. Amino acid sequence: CASSPSRDYGEQYF.

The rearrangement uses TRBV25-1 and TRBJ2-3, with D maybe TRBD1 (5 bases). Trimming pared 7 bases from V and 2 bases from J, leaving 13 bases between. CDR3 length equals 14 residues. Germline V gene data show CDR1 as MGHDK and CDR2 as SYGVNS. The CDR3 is CASISQENTDTQYF. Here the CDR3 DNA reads TGTGCCAGCATATCACAGGAAAACACAGATACGCAGTATTTT.

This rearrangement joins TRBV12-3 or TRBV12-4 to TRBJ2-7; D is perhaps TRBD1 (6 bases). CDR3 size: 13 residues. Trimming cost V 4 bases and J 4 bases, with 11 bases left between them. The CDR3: CASSSTGMYEQYF. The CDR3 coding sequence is TGTGCCAGCAGTTCAACAGGGATGTACGAGCAGTACTTC.

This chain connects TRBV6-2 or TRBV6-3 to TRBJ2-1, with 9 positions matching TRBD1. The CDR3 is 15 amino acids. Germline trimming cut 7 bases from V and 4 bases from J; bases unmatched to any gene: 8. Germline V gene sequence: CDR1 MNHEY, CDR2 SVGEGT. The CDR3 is CASTLGQGLYNEQFF. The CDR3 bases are TGTGCCAGCACCCTGGGACAGGGACTGTACAATGAGCAGTTCTTC.

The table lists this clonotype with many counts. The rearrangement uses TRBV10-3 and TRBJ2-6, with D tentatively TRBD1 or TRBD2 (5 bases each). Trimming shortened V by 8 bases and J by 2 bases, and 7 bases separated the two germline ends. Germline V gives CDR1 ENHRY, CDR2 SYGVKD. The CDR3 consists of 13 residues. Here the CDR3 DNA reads TGTGCCATCGAGGGGACTGGGGCCAACGTCCTGACTTTC. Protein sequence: CAIEGTGANVLTF.

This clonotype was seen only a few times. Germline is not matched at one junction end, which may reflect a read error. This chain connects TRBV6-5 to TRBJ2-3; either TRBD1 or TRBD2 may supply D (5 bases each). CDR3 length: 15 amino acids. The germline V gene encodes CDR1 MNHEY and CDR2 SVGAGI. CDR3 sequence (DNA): TGTGCCAGCAGTTACGGCAGGGACGGCACAGGTACGCAGTATTTT. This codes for CASSYGRDGTGTQYF.

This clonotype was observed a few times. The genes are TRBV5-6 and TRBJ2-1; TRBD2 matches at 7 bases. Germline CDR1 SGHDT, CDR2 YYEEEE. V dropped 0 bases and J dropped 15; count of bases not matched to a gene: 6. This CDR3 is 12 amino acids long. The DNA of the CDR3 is TGTGCCAGCAGCTTGGTGGGGCTAGCGGCGTTCTTC. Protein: CASSLVGLAAFF.

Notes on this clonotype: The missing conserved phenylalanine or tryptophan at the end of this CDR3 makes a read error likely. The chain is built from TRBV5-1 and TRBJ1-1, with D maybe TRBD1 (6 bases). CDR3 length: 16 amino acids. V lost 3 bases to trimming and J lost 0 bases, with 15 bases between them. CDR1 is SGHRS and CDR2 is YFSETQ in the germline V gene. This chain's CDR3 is CASSSIRTVMNTEAFL. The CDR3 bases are TGCGCCAGCAGCTCCATACGGACAGTTATGAACACTGAAGCTTTCCTT.

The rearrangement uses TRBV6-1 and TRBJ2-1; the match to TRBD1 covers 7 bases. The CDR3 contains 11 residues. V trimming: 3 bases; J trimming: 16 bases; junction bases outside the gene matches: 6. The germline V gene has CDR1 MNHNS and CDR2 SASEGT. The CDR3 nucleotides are TGTGCCAGCAGTGATGGCAGGGGGATATTCTTC. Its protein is CASSDGRGIFF.

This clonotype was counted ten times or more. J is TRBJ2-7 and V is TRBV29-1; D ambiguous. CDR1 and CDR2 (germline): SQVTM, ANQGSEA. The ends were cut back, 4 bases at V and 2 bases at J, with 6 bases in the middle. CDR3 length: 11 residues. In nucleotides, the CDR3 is TGCAGCGTTGTTCCCCCCTACGAGCAGTACTTC. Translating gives CSVVPPYEQYF.

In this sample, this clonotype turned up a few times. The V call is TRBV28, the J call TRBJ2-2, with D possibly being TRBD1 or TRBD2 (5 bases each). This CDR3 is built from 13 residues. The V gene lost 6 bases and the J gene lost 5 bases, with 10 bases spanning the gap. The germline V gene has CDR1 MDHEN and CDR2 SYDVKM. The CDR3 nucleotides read TGTGCCAGCAGGAGGGACCGGACCGGGGAGCTGTTTTTT. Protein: CASRRDRTGELFF.

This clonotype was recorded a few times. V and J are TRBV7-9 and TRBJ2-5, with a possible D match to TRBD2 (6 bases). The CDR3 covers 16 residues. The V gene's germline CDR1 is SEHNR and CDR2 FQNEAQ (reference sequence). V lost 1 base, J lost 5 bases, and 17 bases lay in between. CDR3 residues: CASSLGLGTTMETQYF. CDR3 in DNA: TGTGCCAGCAGCTTAGGACTAGGTACGACGATGGAGACCCAGTACTTC.

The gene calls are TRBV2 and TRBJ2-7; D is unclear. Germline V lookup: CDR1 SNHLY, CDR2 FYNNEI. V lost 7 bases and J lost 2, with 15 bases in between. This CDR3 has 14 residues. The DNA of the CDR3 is TGTGCCAGCAATCTAGGAGAGCTGGCCTACGAGCAGTACTTC. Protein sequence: CASNLGELAYEQYF.

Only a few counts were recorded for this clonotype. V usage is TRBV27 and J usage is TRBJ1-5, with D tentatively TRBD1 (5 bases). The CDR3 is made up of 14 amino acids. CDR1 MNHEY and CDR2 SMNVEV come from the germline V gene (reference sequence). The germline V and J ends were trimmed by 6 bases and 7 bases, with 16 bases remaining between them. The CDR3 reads CASRPIWGGQPQHF. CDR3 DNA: TGTGCCAGCAGGCCGATTTGGGGCGGGCAGCCCCAGCATTTT.

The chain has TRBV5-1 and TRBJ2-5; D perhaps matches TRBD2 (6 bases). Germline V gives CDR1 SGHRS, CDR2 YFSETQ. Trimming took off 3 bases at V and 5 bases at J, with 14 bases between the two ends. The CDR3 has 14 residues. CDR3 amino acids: CASSYGTDRETQYF. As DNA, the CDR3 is TGCGCCAGCAGCTACGGGACTGACCGCGAGACCCAGTACTTC.

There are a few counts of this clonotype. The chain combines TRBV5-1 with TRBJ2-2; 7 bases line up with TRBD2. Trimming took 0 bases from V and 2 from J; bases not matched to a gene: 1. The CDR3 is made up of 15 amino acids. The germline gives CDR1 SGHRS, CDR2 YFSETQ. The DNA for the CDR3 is TGCGCCAGCAGCTTGGGCGGGAGTAACACCGGGGAGCTGTTTTTT. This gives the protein CASSLGGSNTGELFF.

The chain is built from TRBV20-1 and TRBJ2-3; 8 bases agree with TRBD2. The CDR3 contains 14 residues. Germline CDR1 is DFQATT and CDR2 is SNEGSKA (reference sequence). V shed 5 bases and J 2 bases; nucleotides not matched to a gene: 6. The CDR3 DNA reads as TGCAGTGCTTCAGACGGGGGGGCCACAGATACGCAGTATTTT. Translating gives CSASDGGATDTQYF.

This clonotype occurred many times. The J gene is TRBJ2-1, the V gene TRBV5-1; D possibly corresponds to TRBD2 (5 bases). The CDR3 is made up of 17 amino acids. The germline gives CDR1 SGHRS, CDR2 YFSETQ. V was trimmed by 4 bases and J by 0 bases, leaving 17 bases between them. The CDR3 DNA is TGCGCCAGCAGCCGGACTCCGGCGTCTAGCTCCTACAATGAGCAGTTCTTC. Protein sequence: CASSRTPASSSYNEQFF.

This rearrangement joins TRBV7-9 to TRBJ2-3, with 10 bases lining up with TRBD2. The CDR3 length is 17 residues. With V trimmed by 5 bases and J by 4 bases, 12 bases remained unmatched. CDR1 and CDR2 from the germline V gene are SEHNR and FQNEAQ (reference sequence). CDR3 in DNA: TGTGCCAGCAGCCCCCGGTCTAGCGGGAGTTCGGCAGATACGCAGTATTTT. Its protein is CASSPRSSGSSADTQYF.

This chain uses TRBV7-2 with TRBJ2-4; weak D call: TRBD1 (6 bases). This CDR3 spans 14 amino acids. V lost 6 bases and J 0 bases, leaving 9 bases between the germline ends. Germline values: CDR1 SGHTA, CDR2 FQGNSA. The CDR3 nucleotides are TGTGCCAGCAGACCGGACAGAGCCAAAAACATTCAGTACTTC. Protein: CASRPDRAKNIQYF. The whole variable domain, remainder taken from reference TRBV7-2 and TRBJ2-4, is GAGVSQSPSNKVTEKGKDVELRCDPISGHTALYWYRQSLGQGLEFLIYFQGNSAPDKSGLPSDRFSAERTGGSVSTLTIQRTQQEDSAVYLCASRPDRAKNIQYFGAGTRLSVL.

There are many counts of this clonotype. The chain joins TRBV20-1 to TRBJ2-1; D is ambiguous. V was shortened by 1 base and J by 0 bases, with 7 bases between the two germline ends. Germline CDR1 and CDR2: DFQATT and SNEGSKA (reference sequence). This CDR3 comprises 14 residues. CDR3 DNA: TGCAGTGCTAGAGGGGGTTACTCCTACAATGAGCAGTTCTTC. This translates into CSARGGYSYNEQFF.

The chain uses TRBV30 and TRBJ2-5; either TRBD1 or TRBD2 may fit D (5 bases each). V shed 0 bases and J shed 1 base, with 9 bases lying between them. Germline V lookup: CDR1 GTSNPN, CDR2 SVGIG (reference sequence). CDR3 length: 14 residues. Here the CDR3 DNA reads TGTGCCTGGAGTGTACTTGGGGGCCAAGAGACCCAGTACTTC. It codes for CAWSVLGGQETQYF. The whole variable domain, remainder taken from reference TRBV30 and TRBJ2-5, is SQTIHQWPATLVQPVGSPLSLECTVEGTSNPNLYWYRQAAGRGLQLLFYSVGIGQISSEVPQNLSASRPQDRQFILSSKKLLLSDSGFYLCAWSVLGGQETQYFGPGTRLLVL.

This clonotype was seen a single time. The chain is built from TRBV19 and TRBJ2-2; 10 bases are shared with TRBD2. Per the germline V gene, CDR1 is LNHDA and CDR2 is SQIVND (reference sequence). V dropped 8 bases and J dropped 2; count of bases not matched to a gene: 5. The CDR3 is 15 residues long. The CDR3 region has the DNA TGTGCCAGTCTCAGACTAGCGGGTAACACCGGGGAGCTGTTTTTT. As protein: CASLRLAGNTGELFF.